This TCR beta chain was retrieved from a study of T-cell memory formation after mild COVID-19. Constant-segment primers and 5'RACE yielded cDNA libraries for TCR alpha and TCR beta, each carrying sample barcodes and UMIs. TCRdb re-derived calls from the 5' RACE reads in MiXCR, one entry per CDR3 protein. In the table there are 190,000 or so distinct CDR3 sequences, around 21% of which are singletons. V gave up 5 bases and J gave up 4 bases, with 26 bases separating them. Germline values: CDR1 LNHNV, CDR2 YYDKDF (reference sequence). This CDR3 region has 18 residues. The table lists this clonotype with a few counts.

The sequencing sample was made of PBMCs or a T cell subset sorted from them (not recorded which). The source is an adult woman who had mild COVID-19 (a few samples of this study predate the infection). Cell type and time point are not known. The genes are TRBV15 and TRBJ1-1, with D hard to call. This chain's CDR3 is CATSASVSRRGMSTEAFF. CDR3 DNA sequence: TGTGCCACCAGCGCGAGCGTATCAAGGAGAGGGATGAGCACTGAAGCTTTCTTT. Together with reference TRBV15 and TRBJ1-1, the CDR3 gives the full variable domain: DAMVIQNPRYQVTQFGKPVTLSCSQTLNHNVMYWYQQKSSQAPKLLFHYYDKDFNNEADTPDNFQSRRPNTSFCFLDIRSPGLGDTAMYLCATSASVSRRGMSTEAFFGQGTRLTVV.